The rows below give T cell receptor beta chains drawn from one sample of a study of control samples from healthy donors and cancer patients. Assay: immunoSEQ multiplex PCR; the TCRdb copy retains only in-frame clones and omits some. Altogether 150,000 to 200,000 clones are present, roughly nine tenths being singletons, with the ten largest covering 1.1% to 1.5%. Sequencing input: blood. The receptors shown here come from a man aged 25-45 years in good health. The CDR3 runs from the conserved cysteine through the conserved F or W. The D gene is left open where the match is weak. A clone size is listed for some rows: how often the clone was seen (once, few, many), or a class if it is expanded.

TRBJ2-2 | 15 | TRBV9 | TRBD1 | NA | CASSDRGMKTGELFF | TGTGCCAGCAGCGACAGGGGAATGAAAACCGGGGAGCTGTTTTTT
TRBJ2-5 | 16 | TRBV5-6 | NA | NA | CASSPRGGANKETQYF | TGTGCCAGCAGCCCGAGAGGGGGGGCGAATAAAGAGACCCAGTACTTC
TRBJ1-1 | 15 | TRBV28 | NA | NA | CASSLSDSVNTEAFF | TGTGCCAGCAGTTTGTCCGACAGCGTGAACACTGAAGCTTTCTTT
TRBJ2-3 | 15 | TRBV4-1 | NA | few | CASSPSLGESDTQYF | TGCGCCAGCAGCCCGTCTCTAGGGGAGTCAGATACGCAGTATTTT
TRBJ1-1 | 13 | TRBV2 | NA | once | CASRGTVNTEAFF | TGTGCCAGCAGGGGGACGGTGAACACTGAAGCTTTCTTT
TRBJ2-7 | 15 | TRBV4-3 | NA | NA | CASSQVWGPSYEQYF | TGCGCCAGCAGCCAGGTCTGGGGGCCCTCCTACGAGCAGTACTTC
TRBJ2-5 | 15 | TRBV5-1 | TRBD1 | NA | CASSDGTGSQETQYF | TGCGCCAGCAGCGATGGGACAGGATCCCAAGAGACCCAGTACTTC
TRBJ2-7 | 13 | TRBV3-1/TRBV3-2 | NA | NA | CASSRGFAYEQYF | TGTGCCAGCAGCCGGGGGTTCGCCTACGAGCAGTACTTC
TRBJ1-5 | 16 | TRBV7-3 | NA | NA | CASSLRTALPNQPQHF | TGTGCCAGCAGCTTACGGACAGCACTCCCCAATCAGCCCCAGCATTTT
TRBJ2-7 | 14 | TRBV18 | NA | once | CASSPALSGYEQYF | TGTGCCAGCTCACCGGCCCTCAGTGGTTACGAGCAGTACTTC
TRBJ1-4 | 12 | TRBV30 | NA | NA | CALDSPNEKLFF | TGTGCCTTGGACAGTCCTAATGAAAAACTGTTTTTT
TRBJ2-7 | 15 | TRBV6-4 | NA | few | CASTWTIRPLREQYF | TGTGCCAGCACATGGACTATCCGGCCGCTTAGGGAGCAGTACTTC
TRBJ2-6 | 13 | TRBV24-1 | NA | NA | CATSPDGANVLTF | TGTGCCACCAGTCCGGATGGGGCCAACGTCCTGACTTTC
TRBJ1-1 | 13 | TRBV4-2 | NA | NA | CASEGVGNTEAFF | TGTGCCAGCGAAGGGGTCGGGAACACTGAAGCTTTCTTT
TRBJ2-2 | 13 | TRBV30 | NA | NA | CAWSDRRAGELFF | TGTGCCTGGAGTGACAGGAGGGCCGGGGAGCTGTTTTTT
TRBJ2-7 | 13 | TRBV6-2/TRBV6-3 | NA | NA | CASSRGQSYEQYF | TGTGCCAGCAGCCGCGGACAGAGCTACGAGCAGTACTTC
TRBJ1-2 | 14 | TRBV27 | NA | NA | CASSPRASNYGYTF | TGTGCCAGCAGTCCCAGAGCCTCTAACTATGGCTACACCTTC
TRBJ1-4 | 15 | TRBV7-8 | NA | NA | CASSPRGGVNEKLFF | TGTGCCAGCAGCCCGAGGGGGGGGGTGAATGAAAAACTGTTTTTT
TRBJ1-1 | 14 | TRBV5-6 | NA | NA | CASSSDRRNTEAFF | TGTGCCAGCAGCTCCGACAGGCGGAACACTGAAGCTTTCTTT
TRBJ2-1 | 13 | TRBV4-1 | NA | NA | CASKGPFAGEQFF | TGCGCCAGCAAAGGGCCCTTCGCGGGTGAGCAGTTCTTC
TRBJ1-1 | 13 | TRBV9 | NA | NA | CASSQGPETEAFF | TGTGCCAGCAGCCAGGGCCCGGAGACTGAAGCTTTCTTT
TRBJ1-6 | 14 | TRBV9 | TRBD1 | NA | CASSGRDSNSPLHF | TGTGCCAGCAGCGGACGGGACAGCAATTCACCCCTCCACTTT
TRBJ2-7 | 11 | TRBV25-1 | NA | NA | CASSGQLEQYF | TGTGCCAGCAGTGGACAGCTCGAGCAGTACTTC
TRBJ2-2 | 12 | TRBV30 | NA | NA | CAWSDRPKGLFF | TGTGCCTGGAGCGATCGACCAAAGGGGCTGTTTTTT
TRBJ2-1 | 16 | TRBV14 | TRBD2 | NA | CASSHIVAGGRGEQFF | TGTGCCAGCAGCCATATTGTAGCGGGAGGGCGGGGTGAGCAGTTCTTC
TRBJ1-2 | 13 | TRBV6-5 | NA | NA | CASSYSAGGGYTF | TGTGCCAGCAGTTACTCGGCCGGGGGGGGCTACACCTTC
TRBJ1-1 | 18 | TRBV18 | TRBD1 | NA | CASSPRQGSQNSNTEAFF | TGTGCCAGCTCACCTCGACAGGGGTCTCAAAACTCAAACACTGAAGCTTTCTTT
TRBJ1-2 | 12 | TRBV28 | NA | NA | CASSLEVGGYTF | TGTGCCAGCAGTTTAGAGGTGGGGGGCTACACCTTC
TRBJ1-5 | 17 | TRBV28 | TRBD1 | NA | CASSFPGTGVSNQPQHF | TGTGCCAGCAGTTTCCCCGGGACAGGGGTGAGCAATCAGCCCCAGCATTTT
TRBJ2-7 | 15 | TRBV30 | TRBD2 | NA | CAWSVGSGSSYEQYF | TGTGCCTGGAGTGTAGGAAGCGGGAGCTCCTACGAGCAGTACTTC
TRBJ2-2 | 15 | TRBV4-1 | NA | NA | CASSRLPQNTGELFF | TGCGCCAGCAGCCGGCTACCTCAGAACACCGGGGAGCTGTTTTTT
TRBJ2-3 | 15 | TRBV25-1 | NA | NA | CASSESLGLTDTQYF | TGTGCCAGCAGTGAATCGCTGGGCCTCACAGATACGCAGTATTTT
TRBJ1-5 | 14 | TRBV27 | NA | once | CASSFKGSNQPQHF | TGTGCCAGCAGTTTCAAAGGGAGCAATCAGCCCCAGCATTTT
TRBJ2-2 | 13 | TRBV10-3 | NA | NA | CAIGGQNTGELFF | TGTGCCATCGGAGGACAGAACACCGGGGAGCTGTTTTTT
TRBJ2-1 | 17 | TRBV15 | TRBD1 | NA | CATSRGFETGGADEQFF | TGTGCCACCAGCAGAGGGTTCGAGACAGGGGGCGCGGATGAGCAGTTCTTC
TRBJ2-1 | 13 | TRBV29-1 | NA | NA | CSVDGSSYNEQFF | TGCAGCGTCGACGGTAGCTCCTACAATGAGCAGTTCTTC
TRBJ2-5 | 12 | TRBV3-1/TRBV3-2 | NA | NA | CASSQDWETQYF | TGTGCCAGCAGCCAAGATTGGGAGACCCAGTACTTC
TRBJ2-2 | 15 | TRBV10-3 | TRBD1 | NA | CAIRGQGAYTGELFF | TGTGCCATCAGGGGACAGGGGGCTTATACCGGGGAGCTGTTTTTT
TRBJ1-1 | 15 | TRBV29-1 | NA | NA | CSVVGGSRMNTEAFF | TGCAGCGTTGTCGGCGGGAGCCGAATGAACACTGAAGCTTTCTTT
TRBJ1-3 | 13 | TRBV19 | NA | NA | CASSHDSGNTIYF | TGTGCCAGTAGTCACGACTCTGGAAACACCATATATTTT
TRBJ2-7 | 14 | TRBV4-2 | TRBD1 | NA | CASSQGQGSYEQYF | TGTGCCAGCAGCCAAGGACAGGGTTCCTACGAGCAGTACTTC
TRBJ2-5 | 14 | TRBV9 | NA | NA | CASSAGTFQETQYF | TGTGCCAGCAGCGCCGGGACATTCCAAGAGACCCAGTACTTC
TRBJ2-1 | 15 | TRBV10-2 | NA | NA | CASSDRFPSYNEQFF | TGCGCCAGCAGCGACAGGTTTCCCTCCTACAATGAGCAGTTCTTC
TRBJ1-5 | 13 | TRBV3-1/TRBV3-2 | NA | NA | CASSQEPNQPQHF | TGTGCCAGCAGCCAAGAACCCAATCAGCCCCAGCATTTT
TRBJ2-5 | 13 | TRBV29-1 | TRBD2 | NA | CSAGLAGRETQYF | TGCAGCGCGGGACTAGCAGGCAGAGAGACCCAGTACTTC
TRBJ1-2 | 13 | TRBV30 | NA | NA | CACSGGVGYGYTF | TGTGCCTGTTCCGGGGGTGTGGGCTATGGCTACACCTTC
TRBJ1-1 | 13 | TRBV20-1 | TRBD1 | NA | CSASRDRVTEAFF | TGCAGTGCTAGTCGGGACAGGGTCACTGAAGCTTTCTTT
TRBJ2-4 | 16 | TRBV4-3 | NA | NA | CASSQDPGGYKNIQYF | TGCGCCAGCAGCCAAGATCCGGGCGGGTACAAAAACATTCAGTACTTC
TRBJ1-2 | 14 | TRBV28 | TRBD1 | NA | CASSTWTGFYGYTF | TGTGCCAGCAGTACCTGGACAGGGTTCTATGGCTACACCTTC
TRBJ2-1 | 15 | TRBV30 | NA | once | CAWTWPREYVNEQFF | TGTGCCTGGACGTGGCCCCGGGAGTACGTCAATGAGCAGTTCTTC
TRBJ1-2 | 12 | TRBV12-3/TRBV12-4 | NA | NA | CASSLNTGATIF | TGTGCCAGCAGTTTAAACACAGGCGCCACTATCTTC
TRBJ2-4 | 11 | TRBV20-1 | NA | NA | CSAREGDIQYF | TGCAGTGCAAGGGAAGGGGACATTCAGTACTTC
TRBJ2-5 | 20 | TRBV14 | TRBD2 | NA | CASSQDLLRLAGGVQETQYF | TGTGCCAGCAGCCAAGATCTCTTGAGACTAGCGGGGGGGGTCCAAGAGACCCAGTACTTC
TRBJ2-7 | 14 | TRBV2 | NA | NA | CASSEEVLSYEQYF | TGTGCCAGCAGTGAAGAGGTCCTATCCTACGAGCAGTACTTC
TRBJ1-4 | 15 | TRBV15 | NA | NA | CATSSLRGIGEKLFF | TGTGCCACCAGCAGTTTGAGGGGGATAGGGGAAAAACTGTTTTTT